One T cell receptor beta chain is described in this entry. The record originates from a study of blood T cell repertoires in COVID-19. As processed by the authors: Nucleated cell counts were estimated from reference gene primer amplification. Only in-frame clones appear in the TCRdb table, and some are missing; sequencing was by immunoSEQ multiplex PCR. The V and J calls and clone size were taken over from that table, and D and trimming were inferred from the DNA. The table records some 120,000 clones, around three quarters of them present only once. Sequenced: peripheral blood. This TCR was recovered from a woman in her sixties or seventies with acute or convalescent COVID-19.

The CDR3 DNA reads TGTGCCAGCAGTTACCAGGGTTACTATGGCTACACCTTC. Translation: CASSYQGYYGYTF. V and J are TRBV6-5 and TRBJ1-2; TRBD1 is a possible D gene (5 bases). This CDR3 has 13 amino acids. CDR1 MNHEY and CDR2 SVGAGI come from the germline V gene. The V end was cut by 2 bases, the J end by 3 bases, with 7 bases between.